This TCR beta chain was documented in a study of T cell responses to AZD1222 COVID-19 vaccine. Sequencing was performed with immunoSEQ multiplex PCR; in TCRdb, only in-frame clones are kept and a portion is missing. The repertoire holds some 130,000 clones, with approximately 91% as singletons. The CDR3 has 15 residues. Germline trimming cut 0 bases from V and 10 bases from J; bases unmatched to any gene: 7. Germline CDR1 and CDR2: SGHRS and YFSETQ. This sample comprised peripheral blood, obtained 28 days after the second AZD1222 dose. The chain is built from TRBV5-1 and TRBJ1-6, with 7 bases identical to TRBD1. The receptor's source is an adult who received the AZD1222 COVID-19 vaccine. CDR3 amino acids: CASSLESHRGSPLHF. The CDR3 region has the DNA TGCGCCAGCAGCTTGGAGTCCCACAGGGGATCACCCCTCCACTTT.